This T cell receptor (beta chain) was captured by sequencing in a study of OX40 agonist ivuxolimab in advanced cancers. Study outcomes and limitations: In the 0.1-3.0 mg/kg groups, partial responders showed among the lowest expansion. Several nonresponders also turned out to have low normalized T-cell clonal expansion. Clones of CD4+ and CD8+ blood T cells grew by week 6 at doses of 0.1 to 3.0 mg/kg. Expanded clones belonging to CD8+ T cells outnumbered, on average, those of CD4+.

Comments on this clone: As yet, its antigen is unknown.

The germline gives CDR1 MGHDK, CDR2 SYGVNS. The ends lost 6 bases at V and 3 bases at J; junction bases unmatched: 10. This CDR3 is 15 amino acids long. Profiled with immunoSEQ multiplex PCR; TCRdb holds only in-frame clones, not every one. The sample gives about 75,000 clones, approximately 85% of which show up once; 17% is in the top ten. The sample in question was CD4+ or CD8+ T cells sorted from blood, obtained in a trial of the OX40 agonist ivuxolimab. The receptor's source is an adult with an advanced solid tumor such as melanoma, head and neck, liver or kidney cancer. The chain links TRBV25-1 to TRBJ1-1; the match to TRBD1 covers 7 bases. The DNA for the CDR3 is TGTGCCAGCAGCCCTACAGGGGCGCGGTACACTGAAGCTTTCTTT. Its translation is CASSPTGARYTEAFF.